These 26 T cell receptor beta chains came from one sample sequenced in a study of cytomegalovirus exposure and HLA in healthy donors. Profiling relied on immunoSEQ multiplex PCR, and the TCRdb table lists in-frame clones only, not all of them. The table includes roughly 70,000 clones, 80% to 90% detected once. Sequencing was carried out using PBMCs. The receptors were sampled from a woman under 30 in good health and CMV-seropositive.

The rearrangement joins TRBV5-1 to TRBJ2-3; 7 nucleotides agree with TRBD2. The V gene's germline CDR1 is SGHRS and CDR2 YFSETQ. J lost 1 base, V lost 1 base, and 3 bases had no gene match. There are 15 residues in the CDR3. This chain's CDR3 is CASSLFRGGTDTQYF. The DNA of the CDR3 is TGCGCCAGCAGCTTGTTCCGGGGGGGCACAGATACGCAGTATTTT.

In this sample, this clone turned up once. This chain joins TRBV19 and TRBJ1-1; 7 bases align to TRBD1. Germline values: CDR1 LNHDA, CDR2 SQIVND (reference sequence). The V segment lost 6 bases and the J segment 1 base; nucleotides outside the gene matches: 8. The CDR3 length is 15 residues. This chain's CDR3 is CASRTGQERNTEAFF. The CDR3 DNA reads TGTGCCAGTAGAACCGGACAGGAGAGGAACACTGAAGCTTTCTTT. Together with reference TRBV19 and TRBJ1-1, the CDR3 gives the full variable domain: DGGITQSPKYLFRKEGQNVTLSCEQNLNHDAMYWYRQDPGQGLRLIYYSQIVNDFQKGDIAEGYSVSREKKESFPLTVTSAQKNPTAFYLCASRTGQERNTEAFFGQGTRLTVV.

The gene calls are TRBV11-2 and TRBJ2-1; 7 nucleotides agree with TRBD1. Germline CDR1 is SGHAT and CDR2 is FQNNGV. This CDR3 comprises 17 residues. Trimming removed 2 bases from V and 5 bases from J; junction bases left unmatched: 12. The CDR3 loop is CASSLNLGQVSDNEQFF. The DNA for the CDR3 is TGTGCCAGCAGCTTAAACCTTGGACAGGTTAGTGACAATGAGCAGTTCTTC.

This sequence joins TRBV27 and TRBJ1-3; TRBD1 might be the D (6 bases). V shed 0 bases and J shed 2 bases, with 11 bases lying between them. The V gene's germline CDR1 is MNHEY and CDR2 SMNVEV (reference sequence). The CDR3 contains 16 residues. The CDR3 coding sequence is TGTGCCAGCAGTTTATCACAGGGTCTGGCTGGAAACACCATATATTTT. Its translation: CASSLSQGLAGNTIYF.

Comment on this clone: Being one base from a much bigger clone, this may be a read error. The chain is built from TRBV7-8 and TRBJ2-1, with 13 bases that match TRBD2. V was pared by 6 bases and J by 4 bases, with 3 bases of the junction left unmatched. Per the germline V gene, CDR1 is SGHVS and CDR2 is FQNEAQ. The CDR3 is made up of 15 amino acids. The CDR3 spells CASSRTSGSYNEQFF. Here the CDR3 DNA reads TGTGCCAGCAGTCGGACTAGCGGGAGTTACAATGAGCAGTTCTTC.

The chain uses TRBV5-4 and TRBJ2-1; possible D gene TRBD1, 5 bases. Germline CDR1 is SGHNT and CDR2 is YYREEE (reference sequence). The CDR3 sequence is 15 residues long. V lost 1 base to trimming and J lost 1 base, with 9 bases between them. The CDR3 is CASSLSGYSYNEQFF. CDR3 sequence (DNA): TGTGCCAGCAGCTTGTCAGGGTATTCCTACAATGAGCAGTTCTTC.

This clone was found once. The chain recombines TRBV6-1 with TRBJ2-3; tentative D call: TRBD1 (5 bases). This CDR3 is built from 13 residues. Germline V gene data show CDR1 as MNHNS and CDR2 as SASEGT. V was clipped by 3 bases and J by 2 bases, with 6 bases between them. Here the CDR3 reads CASSDRATDTQYF. CDR3 DNA sequence: TGTGCCAGCAGTGACAGGGCCACAGATACGCAGTATTTT.

The rearrangement joins TRBV2 to TRBJ1-5, with a tentative D call TRBD1 (5 bases). Germline CDR1 SNHLY, CDR2 FYNNEI. The CDR3 totals 14 residues. Trimming cost V 4 bases and J 6 bases, with 13 bases left between them. The CDR3 is CASSGGGGSQPQHF. DNA for the CDR3: TGTGCCAGCAGTGGGGGGGGTGGTTCTCAGCCCCAGCATTTT.

This chain connects TRBV30 to TRBJ2-7, with 8 positions matching TRBD1. Germline V gene data show CDR1 as GTSNPN and CDR2 as SVGIG (reference sequence). The ends lost 0 bases at V and 5 bases at J; junction bases unmatched: 6. The CDR3 has 14 residues. CDR3 loop: CAWSVRRQGHEQYF. DNA for the CDR3: TGTGCCTGGAGTGTACGGAGACAGGGGCACGAGCAGTACTTC.

The J gene is TRBJ2-7, the V gene TRBV6-4, with D possibly being TRBD2 (5 bases). V was clipped by 0 bases and J by 0 bases, with 15 bases between them. CDR1 and CDR2 (germline): MRHNA, SNTAGT. This CDR3 is built from 17 residues. The CDR3 loop is CASSDSTRSKSSYEQYF. The CDR3 DNA is TGTGCCAGCAGTGACTCCACTAGAAGCAAAAGCTCCTACGAGCAGTACTTC.

This chain joins TRBV29-1 and TRBJ2-2, with unresolved D. Germline CDR1 reads SQVTM; CDR2 reads ANQGSEA. Trimming pared 5 bases from V and 7 bases from J, leaving 11 bases between. The CDR3 extends over 12 amino acids. The CDR3 DNA reads TGCAGCGTTCTTATGTTGTTCGGGGAGCTGTTTTTT. Translated: CSVLMLFGELFF.

V usage is TRBV13 and J usage is TRBJ1-2, with 7 bases aligning to TRBD1. The V segment lost 0 bases and the J segment 7 bases; nucleotides outside the gene matches: 2. The CDR3 covers 13 residues. Germline values: CDR1 PRHDT, CDR2 FYEKMQ (reference sequence). The CDR3 spells CASSLGTGIGYTF. The CDR3 region has the DNA TGTGCCAGCAGCTTAGGGACAGGGATTGGCTACACCTTC.

The CDR3 here is CATRGRVGGYTF. The CDR3 nucleotides read TGTGCCACTCGTGGCAGGGTGGGTGGCTACACCTTC. V usage is TRBV27 and J usage is TRBJ1-2, with D perhaps matching TRBD1 (5 bases). CDR1 and CDR2 (germline): MNHEY, SMNVEV (reference sequence). Deletions cut 10 bases from V and 7 bases from J, with 16 bases between. The CDR3 runs 12 residues.

V gene TRBV19 combines with J gene TRBJ1-5, with 10 nucleotides matching TRBD1. There are 16 residues in the CDR3. The V gene end was trimmed by 6 bases and the J gene end by 3 bases; junction bases not matched to a gene: 8. Germline V gene sequence: CDR1 LNHDA, CDR2 SQIVND (reference sequence). The chain's CDR3 is CASRRDRGMNNQPQHF. The DNA for the CDR3 is TGTGCCAGTAGAAGGGACAGGGGAATGAACAATCAGCCCCAGCATTTT.

This chain joins TRBV4-2 and TRBJ2-7; 7 bases align to TRBD2. After removal of 1 base from V and 5 bases from J, the junction contained 8 bases not matched to a gene. Per germline, CDR1 LGHNA and CDR2 YNFKEQ. The CDR3 is 15 residues long. Written as DNA, the CDR3 is TGTGCCAGCAGCCAAGGGTGGGAGGGCCCCCACGAGCAGTACTTC. Translation: CASSQGWEGPHEQYF.

In this sample, this clone turned up a few times. This chain joins TRBV6-1 and TRBJ1-2, with TRBD1 identical over 7 bases. Trimming removed 8 bases from V and 6 bases from J; junction bases left unmatched: 6. This CDR3 region has 12 residues. The germline CDR1 and CDR2 sequences are MNHNS and SASEGT. The CDR3 DNA sequence: TGTGCCAGCCGCAGGACAGGTGATGGCTACACCTTC. Translated: CASRRTGDGYTF.

V usage is TRBV11-2 and J usage is TRBJ2-5; 8 bases line up with TRBD1. This CDR3 comprises 15 residues. CDR1 is SGHAT and CDR2 is FQNNGV in the germline V gene. Unmatched junction bases numbered 9, after V lost 5 bases and J lost 4 bases. The CDR3 sequence is CASSHGQGSGETQYF. In DNA, the CDR3 is TGTGCCAGCAGCCACGGACAGGGATCAGGAGAGACCCAGTACTTC.

This clone was detected only once. The chain employs TRBV2 and TRBJ1-5; D uncertain. V was trimmed by 6 bases and J by 3 bases, leaving 12 bases between them. The CDR3 runs 14 residues. CDR1 and CDR2 (germline): SNHLY, FYNNEI. The CDR3 here is CASRGLEVNQPQHF. CDR3 nucleotides: TGTGCCAGCAGAGGCCTTGAGGTCAATCAGCCCCAGCATTTT.

The chain couples TRBV23-1 to TRBJ2-2; TRBD2 is a possible D gene (6 bases). TRBV23-1 counts as an open reading frame of uncertain function. V shed 4 bases and J shed 4 bases, with 13 bases lying between them. The CDR3 has 15 residues. In DNA, the CDR3 is TGCGCCAGCAGTCCCGTGGGAGGCGTCACCGGGGAGCTGTTTTTT. Translating gives CASSPVGGVTGELFF.

V and J are TRBV19 and TRBJ1-2; D gene unclear. This CDR3 comprises 13 residues. Germline-derived CDR1 and CDR2 are LNHDA and SQIVND (reference sequence). V was clipped by 8 bases and J by 4 bases, with 14 bases between them. CDR3 sequence reads: CASGSGNIYGYTF. Here the CDR3 DNA reads TGTGCCAGTGGGTCGGGGAATATCTATGGCTACACCTTC.

The gene calls are TRBV28 and TRBJ2-3; no clear D. Germline CDR1 MDHEN, CDR2 SYDVKM. The CDR3 loop spans 14 amino acids. Trimming took 5 bases from V and 3 from J, leaving 12 bases between them. The CDR3 nucleotides are TGTGCCAGCAGTCTCCCGGAGCTAACAGATACGCAGTATTTT. Encoded protein: CASSLPELTDTQYF.

The gene calls are TRBV29-1 and TRBJ2-3; 8 nucleotides agree with TRBD2. In germline, CDR1 is SQVTM, CDR2 ANQGSEA. The V and J ends lost 7 bases and 2 bases, in that order; junction bases with no gene match: 8. The CDR3 runs to 14 residues. The CDR3 region is CSAGLVHHTDTQYF. CDR3 bases: TGCAGCGCGGGACTAGTCCACCACACAGATACGCAGTATTTT.

The chain employs TRBV2 and TRBJ1-6, with D uncertain. This CDR3 contains 17 residues. Germline V gene lookup returns CDR1 SNHLY and CDR2 FYNNEI. V gave up 3 bases and J gave up 1 base, with 13 bases separating them. The CDR3 DNA follows: TGTGCCAGCAGTGAGCTGGGCCGTGGGTCCTATAATTCACCCCTCCACTTT. It translates to CASSELGRGSYNSPLHF.

This sequence joins TRBV21-1 and TRBJ2-7; the table's D call, TRBD2, has no DNA check behind it. TRBV21-1 is termed a pseudogene. The CDR3 is made up of 15 amino acids. The CDR3: CASSETGTSFYEQYF. As DNA, the CDR3 is TGTGCCAGCAGCGAAACCGGGACTTCCTTTTACGAGCAGTACTTC.

The genes are TRBV7-2 and TRBJ2-1, with 8 bases identical to TRBD2. The V and J ends lost 5 bases and 13 bases, in that order; junction bases with no gene match: 13. The CDR3 sequence is 14 residues long. Per the germline V gene, CDR1 is SGHTA and CDR2 is FQGNSA. CDR3 region: CASSPTRGGREQFF. CDR3 nucleotides: TGTGCCAGCAGCCCGACTCGGGGGGGCCGGGAACAGTTCTTC.

The chain has TRBV28 and TRBJ2-1; 15 bases are a match to TRBD2. The CDR3 covers 18 residues. Unmatched junction bases numbered 9, after V lost 5 bases and J lost 4 bases. CDR1 and CDR2 (germline): MDHEN, SYDVKM. CDR3 DNA: TGTGCCAGCAGTCTTGGGGGACTAGCGGGGGGCATATACAATGAGCAGTTCTTC. It specifies CASSLGGLAGGIYNEQFF.